The present TCR beta chain was sequenced within a study of T cell responses to AZD1222 COVID-19 vaccine. Points from the study as a whole: There were repertoire samples only from the period after the peak T cell response. The breadth and depth of Spike-specific TCRs increased once two AZD1222 doses had been given. Mapped onto spike, vaccine-associated CD4 TCRs spanned it and were dominant at 160-218 and 743-854. Mostly white British, mostly female donors; authors suggested clonal diversity may be underestimated.

With 5 bases removed from V and 2 bases from J, the gap between germline ends came to 9 bases. This CDR3 has 13 residues. Germline V lookup: CDR1 SGHDN, CDR2 FVKESK. This clone was seen a single time. Its antigen is not identified. Sequencing used immunoSEQ multiplex PCR; TCRdb keeps in-frame clones, though not all of them. The sample lists fewer than 200,000 clones, around 88% occurring once. Sequencing was performed on peripheral blood, taken on day 0 of AZD1222 vaccination. The V gene is TRBV14, the J gene TRBJ1-2, with D possibly being TRBD1 (6 bases). This clonotype was sampled from an adult in good health. As DNA, the CDR3 is TGTGCCAGCAGCTCAGGGGTAAACTATGGCTACACCTTC. The encoded protein is CASSSGVNYGYTF.